This TCR beta chain was profiled in a study of cytomegalovirus exposure and HLA in healthy donors. Study details: Early release data held 80 million to 100 million unique TCRs from HLA-typed donors. Broader study findings: Reports indicate that TCR beta sequences accurately predicted the HLA-A and HLA-B alleles of most subjects. Confirmation was obtained in vitro that a few CMV-associated chains are specific for CMV antigens.

It was with 60 Vbeta and 13 Jbeta primers that the PCR ran. TCRdb keeps only in-frame clones here, not all; method: immunoSEQ multiplex PCR. The repertoire holds fewer than 200,000 clones, with over 65% as singletons. The CDR3 covers 9 residues. V was cut by 5 bases and J by 9 bases, with 3 bases left in between. The germline V gene encodes CDR1 SGHTA and CDR2 FQGNSA. Healthy individuals who donated bone marrow served as the donors. On this clone: What it binds is not known.

This TCR was sampled from a young woman in good health and CMV-seronegative. The sequencing sample was made of PBMCs. The chain combines TRBV7-2 with TRBJ2-3; the D is unclear. DNA for the CDR3: TGTGCCAGCAGCCAAACGCAGTATTTT. Protein: CASSQTQYF.